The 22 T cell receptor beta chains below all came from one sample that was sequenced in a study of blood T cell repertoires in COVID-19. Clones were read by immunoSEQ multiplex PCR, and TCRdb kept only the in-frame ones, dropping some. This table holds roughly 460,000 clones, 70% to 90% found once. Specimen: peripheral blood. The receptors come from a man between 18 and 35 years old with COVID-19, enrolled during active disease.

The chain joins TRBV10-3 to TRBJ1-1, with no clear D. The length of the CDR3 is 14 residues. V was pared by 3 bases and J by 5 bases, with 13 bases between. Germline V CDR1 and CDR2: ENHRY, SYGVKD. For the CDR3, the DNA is TGTGCCATCAGTGAAGAGGCCTCGGTGACTGAAGCTTTCTTT. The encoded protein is CAISEEASVTEAFF.

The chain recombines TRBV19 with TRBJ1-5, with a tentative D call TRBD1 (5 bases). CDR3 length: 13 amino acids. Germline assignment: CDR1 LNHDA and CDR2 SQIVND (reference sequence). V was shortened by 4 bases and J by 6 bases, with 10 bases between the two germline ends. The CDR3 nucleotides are TGTGCCAGTAGTAGCCAGGGACTTCAGCCCCAGCATTTT. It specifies CASSSQGLQPQHF.

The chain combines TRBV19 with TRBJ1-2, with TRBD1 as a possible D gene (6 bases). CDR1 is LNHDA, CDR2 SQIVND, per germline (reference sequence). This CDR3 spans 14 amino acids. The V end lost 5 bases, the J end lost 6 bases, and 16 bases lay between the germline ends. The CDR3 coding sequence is TGTGCCAGTAGTCTGACAGGAGATGGGGATGGCTACACCTTC. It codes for CASSLTGDGDGYTF.

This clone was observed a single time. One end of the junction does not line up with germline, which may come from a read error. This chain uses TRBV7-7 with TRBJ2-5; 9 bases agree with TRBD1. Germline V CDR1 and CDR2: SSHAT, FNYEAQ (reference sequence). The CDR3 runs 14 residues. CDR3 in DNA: TGTGCTAGCAGTCAGACAGGGGGGGAAGAGACCCAGTACTTC. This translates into CASSQTGGEETQYF. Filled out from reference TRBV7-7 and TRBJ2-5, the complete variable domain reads GAGVSQSPRYKVTKRGQDVTLRCDPISSHATLYWYQQALGQGPEFLTYFNYEAQPDKSGLPSDRFSAERPEGSISTLTIQRTEQRDSAMYRCASSQTGGEETQYFGPGTRLLVL.

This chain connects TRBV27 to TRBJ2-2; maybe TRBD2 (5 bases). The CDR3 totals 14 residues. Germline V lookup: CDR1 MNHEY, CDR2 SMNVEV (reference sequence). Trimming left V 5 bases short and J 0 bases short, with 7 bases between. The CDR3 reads CASSAGTNTGELFF. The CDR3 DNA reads TGTGCCAGCAGTGCCGGGACGAACACCGGGGAGCTGTTTTTT.

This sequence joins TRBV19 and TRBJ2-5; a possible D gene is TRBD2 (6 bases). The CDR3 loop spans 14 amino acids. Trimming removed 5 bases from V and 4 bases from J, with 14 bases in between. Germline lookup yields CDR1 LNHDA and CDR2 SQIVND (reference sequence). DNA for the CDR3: TGTGCCAGTAGTGCGTCTTTGGGGGGAGAGACCCAGTACTTC. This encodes CASSASLGGETQYF.

The CDR3 sequence: CASSKDRGPGNTIYF. In nucleotides, the CDR3 is TGCGCCAGCAGCAAGGACAGGGGGCCTGGAAACACCATATATTTT. This sequence joins TRBV5-1 and TRBJ1-3, with 11 positions matching TRBD1. Germline trimming cut 4 bases from V and 2 bases from J; bases unmatched to any gene: 2. This CDR3 has 15 residues. CDR1 is SGHRS and CDR2 is YFSETQ in the germline V gene.

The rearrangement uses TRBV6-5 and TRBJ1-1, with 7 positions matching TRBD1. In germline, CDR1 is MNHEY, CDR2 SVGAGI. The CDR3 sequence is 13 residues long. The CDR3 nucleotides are TGTGCGGGGGGACAGAACGAGAACACTGAAGCTTTCTTT. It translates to CAGGQNENTEAFF.

CDR3 coding DNA: TGTGCCAGTAGTTCACCCCCCGGACTCAGCACAGATACGCAGTATTTT. It encodes CASSSPPGLSTDTQYF. J is TRBJ2-3 and V is TRBV19; weak D call: TRBD2 (5 bases). Germline CDR1 LNHDA, CDR2 SQIVND (reference sequence). This CDR3 spans 16 amino acids. The V end lost 5 bases, the J end lost 0 bases, and 15 bases lay between the germline ends. Together with reference TRBV19 and TRBJ2-3, the CDR3 gives the full variable domain: DGGITQSPKYLFRKEGQNVTLSCEQNLNHDAMYWYRQDPGQGLRLIYYSQIVNDFQKGDIAEGYSVSREKKESFPLTVTSAQKNPTAFYLCASSSPPGLSTDTQYFGPGTRLTVL.

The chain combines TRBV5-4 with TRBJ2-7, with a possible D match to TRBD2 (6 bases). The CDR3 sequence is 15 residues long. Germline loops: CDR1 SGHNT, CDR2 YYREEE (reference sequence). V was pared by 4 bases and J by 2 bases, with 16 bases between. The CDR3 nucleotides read TGTGCCAGCAGCGCGGCGGGGACGGCAGCCTACGAGCAGTACTTC. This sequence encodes CASSAAGTAAYEQYF.

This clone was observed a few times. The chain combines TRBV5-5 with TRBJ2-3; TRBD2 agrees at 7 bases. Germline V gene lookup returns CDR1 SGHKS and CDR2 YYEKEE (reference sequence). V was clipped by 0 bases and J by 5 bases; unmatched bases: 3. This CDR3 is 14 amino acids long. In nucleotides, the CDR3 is TGTGCCAGCAGCTTGGCCGGGAGGTTAGATACGCAGTATTTT. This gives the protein CASSLAGRLDTQYF.

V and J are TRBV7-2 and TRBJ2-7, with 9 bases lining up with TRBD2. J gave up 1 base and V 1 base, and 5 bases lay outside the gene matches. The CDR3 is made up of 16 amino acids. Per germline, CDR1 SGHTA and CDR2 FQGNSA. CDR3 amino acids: CASSLGGGRGSYEQYF. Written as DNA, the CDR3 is TGTGCCAGCAGCTTAGGTGGCGGGAGGGGTTCCTACGAGCAGTACTTC.

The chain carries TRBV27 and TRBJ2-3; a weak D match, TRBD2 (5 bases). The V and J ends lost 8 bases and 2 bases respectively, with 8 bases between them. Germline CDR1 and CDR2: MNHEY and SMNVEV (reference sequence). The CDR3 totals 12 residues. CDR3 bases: TGTGCCAGCGGGAGAATCACAGATACGCAGTATTTT. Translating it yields CASGRITDTQYF.

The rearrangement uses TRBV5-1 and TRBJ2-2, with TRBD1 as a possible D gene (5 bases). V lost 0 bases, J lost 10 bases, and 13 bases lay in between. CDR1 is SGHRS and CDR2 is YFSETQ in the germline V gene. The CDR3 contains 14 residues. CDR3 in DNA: TGCGCCAGCAGCTTGGGCCCGACAGATAAGGAGCTGTTTTTT. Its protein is CASSLGPTDKELFF.

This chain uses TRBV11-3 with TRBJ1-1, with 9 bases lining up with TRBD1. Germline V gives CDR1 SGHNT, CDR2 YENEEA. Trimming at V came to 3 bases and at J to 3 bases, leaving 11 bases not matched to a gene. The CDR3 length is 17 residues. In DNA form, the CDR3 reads TGTGCCAGCAGCTTGTCCAAATTGGGACAGGGCGACACTGAAGCTTTCTTT. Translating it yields CASSLSKLGQGDTEAFF.

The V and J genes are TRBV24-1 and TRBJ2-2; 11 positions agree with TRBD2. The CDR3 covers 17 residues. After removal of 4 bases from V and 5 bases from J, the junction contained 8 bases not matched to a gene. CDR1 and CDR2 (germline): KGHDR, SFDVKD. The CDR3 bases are TGTGCCACCAGTGAAACTAGCGGGAGTCTGTTGACCGGGGAGCTGTTTTTT. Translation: CATSETSGSLLTGELFF.

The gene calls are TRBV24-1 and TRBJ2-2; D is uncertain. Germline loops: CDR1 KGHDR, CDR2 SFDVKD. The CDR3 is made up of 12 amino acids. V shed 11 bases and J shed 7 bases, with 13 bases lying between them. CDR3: CAIQDDNGELFF. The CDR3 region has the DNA TGTGCCATCCAGGATGATAACGGGGAGCTGTTTTTT.

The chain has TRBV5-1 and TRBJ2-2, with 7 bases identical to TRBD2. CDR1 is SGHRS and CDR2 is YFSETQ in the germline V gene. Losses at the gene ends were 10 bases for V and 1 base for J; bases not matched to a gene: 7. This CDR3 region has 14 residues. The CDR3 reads CASRGGRNTGELFF. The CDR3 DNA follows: TGCGCCTCGAGGGGCGGGAGGAACACCGGGGAGCTGTTTTTT.

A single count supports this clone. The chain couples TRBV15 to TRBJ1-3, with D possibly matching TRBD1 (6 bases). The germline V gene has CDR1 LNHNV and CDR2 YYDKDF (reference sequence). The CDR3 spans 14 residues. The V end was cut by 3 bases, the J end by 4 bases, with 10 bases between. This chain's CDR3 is CATSRGGPGNTIYF. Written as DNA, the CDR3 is TGTGCCACCAGCAGGGGGGGGCCGGGAAACACCATATATTTT.

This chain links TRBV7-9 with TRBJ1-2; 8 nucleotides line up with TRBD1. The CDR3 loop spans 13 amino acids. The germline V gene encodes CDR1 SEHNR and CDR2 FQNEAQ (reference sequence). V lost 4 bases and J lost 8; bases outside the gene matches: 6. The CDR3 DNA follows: TGTGCCAGCAGCTCCTACAGGGGGGCCGGCTACACCTTC. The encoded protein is CASSSYRGAGYTF.

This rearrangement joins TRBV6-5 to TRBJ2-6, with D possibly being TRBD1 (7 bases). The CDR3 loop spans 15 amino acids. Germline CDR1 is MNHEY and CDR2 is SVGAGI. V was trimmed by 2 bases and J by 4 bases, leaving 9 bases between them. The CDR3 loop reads CASSYQGGGANVLTF. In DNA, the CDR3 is TGTGCCAGCAGTTACCAGGGGGGAGGGGCCAACGTCCTGACTTTC.

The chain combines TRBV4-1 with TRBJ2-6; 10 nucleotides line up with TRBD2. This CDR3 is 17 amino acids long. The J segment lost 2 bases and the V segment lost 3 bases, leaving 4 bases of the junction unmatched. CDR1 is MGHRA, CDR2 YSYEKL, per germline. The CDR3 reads CASSQRLAGAGANVLTF. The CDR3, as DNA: TGCGCCAGCAGCCAGAGGCTAGCGGGAGCTGGGGCCAACGTCCTGACTTTC.